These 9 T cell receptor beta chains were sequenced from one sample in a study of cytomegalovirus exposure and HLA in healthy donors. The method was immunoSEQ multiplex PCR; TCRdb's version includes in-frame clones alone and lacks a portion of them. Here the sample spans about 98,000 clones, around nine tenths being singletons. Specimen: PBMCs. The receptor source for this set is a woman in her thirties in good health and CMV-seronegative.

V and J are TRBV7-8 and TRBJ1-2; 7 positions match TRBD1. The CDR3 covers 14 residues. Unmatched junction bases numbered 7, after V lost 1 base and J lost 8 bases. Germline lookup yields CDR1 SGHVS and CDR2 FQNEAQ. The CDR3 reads CASSLGDRAWGYTF. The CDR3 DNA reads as TGTGCCAGCAGCTTAGGAGACAGGGCTTGGGGCTACACCTTC.

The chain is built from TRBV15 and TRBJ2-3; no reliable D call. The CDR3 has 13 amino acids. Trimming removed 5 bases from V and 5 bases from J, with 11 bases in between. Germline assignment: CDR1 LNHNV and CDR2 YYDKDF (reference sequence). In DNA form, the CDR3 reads TGTGCCACCAGCCGGCGACGAGGAGATACGCAGTATTTT. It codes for CATSRRRGDTQYF. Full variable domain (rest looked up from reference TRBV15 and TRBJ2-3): DAMVIQNPRYQVTQFGKPVTLSCSQTLNHNVMYWYQQKSSQAPKLLFHYYDKDFNNEADTPDNFQSRRPNTSFCFLDIRSPGLGDTAMYLCATSRRRGDTQYFGPGTRLTVL.

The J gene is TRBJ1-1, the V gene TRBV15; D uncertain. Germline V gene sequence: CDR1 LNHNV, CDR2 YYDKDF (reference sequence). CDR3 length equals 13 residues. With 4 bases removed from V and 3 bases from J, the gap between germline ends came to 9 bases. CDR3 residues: CATSTILDTEAFF. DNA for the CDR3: TGTGCCACCAGCACTATCCTGGACACTGAAGCTTTCTTT. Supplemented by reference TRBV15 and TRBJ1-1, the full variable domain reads DAMVIQNPRYQVTQFGKPVTLSCSQTLNHNVMYWYQQKSSQAPKLLFHYYDKDFNNEADTPDNFQSRRPNTSFCFLDIRSPGLGDTAMYLCATSTILDTEAFFGQGTRLTVV.

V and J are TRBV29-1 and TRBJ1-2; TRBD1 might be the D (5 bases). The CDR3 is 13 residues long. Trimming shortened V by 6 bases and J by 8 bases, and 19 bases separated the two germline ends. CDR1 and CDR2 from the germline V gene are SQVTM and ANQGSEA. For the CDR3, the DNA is TGCAGCGTGGAAAGGGGCGCGCTTCAAGGCTACACCTTC. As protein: CSVERGALQGYTF.

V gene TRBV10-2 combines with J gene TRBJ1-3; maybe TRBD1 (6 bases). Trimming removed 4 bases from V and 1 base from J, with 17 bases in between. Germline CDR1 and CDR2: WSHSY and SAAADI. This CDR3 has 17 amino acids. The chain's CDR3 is CASSGLFQGSSGNTIYF. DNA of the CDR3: TGCGCCAGCAGTGGGTTGTTCCAGGGGAGTTCTGGAAACACCATATATTTT.

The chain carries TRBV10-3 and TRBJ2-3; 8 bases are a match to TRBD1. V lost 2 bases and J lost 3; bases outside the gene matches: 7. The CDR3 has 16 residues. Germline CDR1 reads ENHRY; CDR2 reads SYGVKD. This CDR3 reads CAISELQGAGTDTQYF. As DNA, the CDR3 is TGTGCCATCAGTGAGCTGCAGGGGGCAGGGACAGATACGCAGTATTTT.

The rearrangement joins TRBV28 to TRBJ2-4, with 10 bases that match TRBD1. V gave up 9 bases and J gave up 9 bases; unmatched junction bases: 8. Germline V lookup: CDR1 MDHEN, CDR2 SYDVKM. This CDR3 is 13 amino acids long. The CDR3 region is CASRGQGRTIQYF. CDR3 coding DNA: TGTGCCAGTAGGGGACAGGGGAGGACCATTCAGTACTTC.

CDR3 protein: CASSEQGISNQPQHF. CDR3 nucleotide sequence: TGTGCCAGCAGTGAGCAGGGCATAAGCAATCAGCCCCAGCATTTT. The chain has TRBV2 and TRBJ1-5; possible D gene TRBD1, 5 bases. Germline V gives CDR1 SNHLY, CDR2 FYNNEI. V lost 3 bases, J lost 1 base, and 10 bases lay in between. This CDR3 is built from 15 residues.

CDR3 in DNA: TGTGCCAGCAGTGATACGGGGAACCTTTATGGCTACACCTTC. This gives the protein CASSDTGNLYGYTF. The chain employs TRBV2 and TRBJ1-2; D uncertain. This CDR3 has 14 residues. The ends were cut back, 3 bases at V and 5 bases at J, with 13 bases in the middle. The germline CDR1 and CDR2 sequences are SNHLY and FYNNEI.